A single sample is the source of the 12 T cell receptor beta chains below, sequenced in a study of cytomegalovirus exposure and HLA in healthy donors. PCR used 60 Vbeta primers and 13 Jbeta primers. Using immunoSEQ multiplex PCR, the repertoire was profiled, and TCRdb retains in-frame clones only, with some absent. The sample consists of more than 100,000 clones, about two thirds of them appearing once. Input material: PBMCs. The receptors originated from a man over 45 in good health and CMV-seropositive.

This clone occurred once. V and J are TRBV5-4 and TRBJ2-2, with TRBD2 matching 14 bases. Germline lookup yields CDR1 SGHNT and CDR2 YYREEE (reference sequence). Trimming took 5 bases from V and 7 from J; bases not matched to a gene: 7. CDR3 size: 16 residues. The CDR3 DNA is TGTGCCAGCAGGTCGACTAGCGGGGGGGCTGGCGGGGAGCTGTTTTTT. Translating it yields CASRSTSGGAGGELFF.

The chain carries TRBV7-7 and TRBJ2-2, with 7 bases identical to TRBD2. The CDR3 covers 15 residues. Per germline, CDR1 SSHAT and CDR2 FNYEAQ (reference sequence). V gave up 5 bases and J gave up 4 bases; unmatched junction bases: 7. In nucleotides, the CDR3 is TGTGCCAGCAGCCCGACTAGCTCGGGCACCGGGGAGCTGTTTTTT. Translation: CASSPTSSGTGELFF. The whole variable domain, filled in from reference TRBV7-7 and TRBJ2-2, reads GAGVSQSPRYKVTKRGQDVTLRCDPISSHATLYWYQQALGQGPEFLTYFNYEAQPDKSGLPSDRFSAERPEGSISTLTIQRTEQRDSAMYRCASSPTSSGTGELFFGEGSRLTVL.

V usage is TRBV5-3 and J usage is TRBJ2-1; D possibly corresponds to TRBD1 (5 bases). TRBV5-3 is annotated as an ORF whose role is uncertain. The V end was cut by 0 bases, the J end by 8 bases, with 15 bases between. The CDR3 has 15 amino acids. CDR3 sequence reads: CARSLVPQGFDEQFF. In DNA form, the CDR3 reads TGTGCCAGAAGCTTGGTGCCCCAGGGCTTCGATGAGCAGTTCTTC.

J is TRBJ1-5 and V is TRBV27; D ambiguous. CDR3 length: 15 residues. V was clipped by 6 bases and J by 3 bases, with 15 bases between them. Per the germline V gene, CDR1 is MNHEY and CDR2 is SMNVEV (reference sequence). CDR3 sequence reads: CASSPYQDINQPQHF. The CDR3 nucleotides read TGTGCCAGCAGCCCCTACCAGGATATCAATCAGCCCCAGCATTTT.

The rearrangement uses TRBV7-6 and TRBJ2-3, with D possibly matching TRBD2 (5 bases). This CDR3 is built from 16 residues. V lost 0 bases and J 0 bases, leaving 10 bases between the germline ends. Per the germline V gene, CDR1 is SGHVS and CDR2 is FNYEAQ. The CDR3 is CASSLALEGSTDTQYF. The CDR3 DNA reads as TGTGCCAGCAGCTTAGCGCTAGAGGGTAGCACAGATACGCAGTATTTT. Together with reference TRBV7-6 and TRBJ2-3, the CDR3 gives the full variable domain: GAGVSQSPRYKVTKRGQDVALRCDPISGHVSLYWYRQALGQGPEFLTYFNYEAQQDKSGLPNDRFSAERPEGSISTLTIQRTEQRDSAMYRCASSLALEGSTDTQYFGPGTRLTVL.

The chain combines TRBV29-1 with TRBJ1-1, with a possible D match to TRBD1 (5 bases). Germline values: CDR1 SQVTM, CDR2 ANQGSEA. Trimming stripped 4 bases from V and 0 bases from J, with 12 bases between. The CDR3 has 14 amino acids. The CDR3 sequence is CSVGADSMNTEAFF. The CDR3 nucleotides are TGCAGCGTTGGGGCCGACAGCATGAACACTGAAGCTTTCTTT.

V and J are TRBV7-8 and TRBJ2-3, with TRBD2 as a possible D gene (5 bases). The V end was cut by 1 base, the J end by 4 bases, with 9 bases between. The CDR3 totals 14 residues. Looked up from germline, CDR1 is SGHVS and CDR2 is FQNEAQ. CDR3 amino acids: CASSLDGLADTQYF. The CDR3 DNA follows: TGTGCCAGCAGCTTAGACGGACTGGCAGATACGCAGTATTTT.

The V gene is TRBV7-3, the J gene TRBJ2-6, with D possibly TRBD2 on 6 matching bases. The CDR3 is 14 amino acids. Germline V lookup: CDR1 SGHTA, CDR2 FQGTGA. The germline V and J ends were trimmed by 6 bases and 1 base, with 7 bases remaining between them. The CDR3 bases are TGTGCCAGCAGACGGGAGTCTGGGGCCAACGTCCTGACTTTC. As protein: CASRRESGANVLTF.

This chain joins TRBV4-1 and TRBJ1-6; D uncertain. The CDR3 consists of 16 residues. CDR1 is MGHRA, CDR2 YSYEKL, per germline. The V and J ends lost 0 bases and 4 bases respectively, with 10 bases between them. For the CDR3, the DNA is TGCGCCAGCAGCCAAGACCACAATTTATATAATTCACCCCTCCACTTT. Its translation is CASSQDHNLYNSPLHF.

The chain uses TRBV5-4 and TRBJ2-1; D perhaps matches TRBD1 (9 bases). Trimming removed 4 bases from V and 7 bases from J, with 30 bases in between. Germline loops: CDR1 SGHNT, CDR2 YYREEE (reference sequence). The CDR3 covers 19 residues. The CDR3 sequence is CASSPQGAGGYTLGNEQFF. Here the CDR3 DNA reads TGTGCCAGCAGCCCACAGGGGGCGGGGGGCTACACCCTAGGAAATGAGCAGTTCTTC. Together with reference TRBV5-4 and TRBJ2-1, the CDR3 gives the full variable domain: ETGVTQSPTHLIKTRGQQVTLRCSSQSGHNTVSWYQQALGQGPQFIFQYYREEENGRGNFPPRFSGLQFPNYSSELNVNALELDDSALYLCASSPQGAGGYTLGNEQFFGPGTRLTVL.

The CDR3 bases are TGTGCCAGCAGCTCTACCGACAGGGGGGGTTACTTGAACACTGAAGCTTTCTTT. This gives the protein CASSSTDRGGYLNTEAFF. J is TRBJ1-1 and V is TRBV7-9, with TRBD1 matching 9 bases. In germline, CDR1 is SEHNR, CDR2 FQNEAQ (reference sequence). Losses at the gene ends were 4 bases for V and 0 bases for J; bases not matched to a gene: 12. CDR3 length: 18 residues.

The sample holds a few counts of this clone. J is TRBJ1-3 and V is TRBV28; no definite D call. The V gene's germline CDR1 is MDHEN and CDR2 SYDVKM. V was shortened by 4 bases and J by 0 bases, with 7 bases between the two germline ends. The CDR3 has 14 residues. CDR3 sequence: CASSSTISGNTIYF. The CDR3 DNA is TGTGCCAGCAGTTCCACAATCTCTGGAAACACCATATATTTT. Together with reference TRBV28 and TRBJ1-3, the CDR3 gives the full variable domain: DVKVTQSSRYLVKRTGEKVFLECVQDMDHENMFWYRQDPGLGLRLIYFSYDVKMKEKGDIPEGYSVSREKKERFSLILESASTNQTSMYLCASSSTISGNTIYFGEGSWLTVV.